Shown below are 28 T cell receptor beta chains from a single sample sequenced in a study of T cells after yellow fever vaccination. TCRdb recomputed calls from the 5' RACE reads with MiXCR, one row per CDR3 protein. Of 300,000 to 450,000 distinct CDR3 sequences in the sample, about 7.8% were seen once. The source material was PBMCs, sampled around 45 days after the first yellow fever vaccination. These receptors originate from a man younger than 30 who received the YFV17D yellow fever vaccine.

The chain uses TRBV5-1 and TRBJ2-3; D possibly uses TRBD1 or TRBD2 (6 bases each). This CDR3 comprises 15 residues. CDR1 and CDR2 from the germline V gene are SGHRS and YFSETQ. V was cut by 0 bases and J by 2 bases, with 10 bases left in between. The CDR3 sequence: CASSLEGGTTDTQYF. The CDR3 region has the DNA TGCGCCAGCAGCTTGGAAGGGGGGACCACAGATACGCAGTATTTT.

V and J are TRBV10-3 and TRBJ2-3, with TRBD1 as a possible D gene (5 bases). V shed 6 bases and J shed 1 base, with 14 bases lying between them. The germline gives CDR1 ENHRY, CDR2 SYGVKD. This CDR3 contains 15 residues. CDR3 sequence reads: CAISLTVSGTDTQYF. The CDR3 DNA reads as TGTGCCATCAGCCTGACAGTGTCTGGCACAGATACGCAGTATTTT.

This clonotype was recorded a few times. The chain combines TRBV11-1 with TRBJ2-3; D is uncertain. The V gene's germline CDR1 is SGHAT and CDR2 FQDESV (reference sequence). V dropped 1 base and J dropped 5 bases, with 13 bases sitting between them. The CDR3 totals 15 residues. The CDR3 sequence: CASSLEDGSGDTQYF. The CDR3 region has the DNA TGTGCCAGCAGCTTAGAAGACGGGTCGGGAGATACGCAGTATTTT. The full variable domain, completed using reference TRBV11-1 and TRBJ2-3, is EAEVAQSPRYKITEKSQAVAFWCDPISGHATLYWYRQILGQGPELLVQFQDESVVDDSQLPKDRFSAERLKGVDSTLKIQPAELGDSAMYLCASSLEDGSGDTQYFGPGTRLTVL.

This clonotype occurred a few times. The chain couples TRBV11-1 to TRBJ1-1, with D perhaps matching TRBD1 (5 bases). CDR1 is SGHAT, CDR2 FQDESV, per germline (reference sequence). V lost 5 bases, J lost 1 base, and 23 bases lay in between. The CDR3 is 18 residues long. CDR3 in amino acids: CASSPITGGVLRNTEAFF. Here the CDR3 DNA reads TGTGCCAGCAGCCCTATCACAGGAGGGGTTTTGAGGAACACTGAAGCTTTCTTT.

This chain joins TRBV7-3 and TRBJ2-3; D unclear. Germline CDR1 reads SGHTA; CDR2 reads FQGTGA. Deletions cut 0 bases from V and 6 bases from J, with 10 bases between. The CDR3 loop spans 14 amino acids. CDR3 in amino acids: CASSLTAFRDTQYF. DNA for the CDR3: TGTGCCAGCAGCTTAACCGCCTTCCGGGATACGCAGTATTTT.

This chain uses TRBV18 with TRBJ2-2; D perhaps matches TRBD1 (5 bases). Germline V gene lookup returns CDR1 KGHSH and CDR2 LQKENI. Trimming left V 8 bases short and J 0 bases short, with 10 bases between. The CDR3 is 14 amino acids. CDR3 protein: CASATETNTGELFF. CDR3 nucleotide sequence: TGTGCCAGCGCGACAGAGACGAACACCGGGGAGCTGTTTTTT.

V gene TRBV5-1 combines with J gene TRBJ2-3; 7 nucleotides line up with TRBD1. From germline, CDR1 is SGHRS and CDR2 YFSETQ. This CDR3 is 15 amino acids long. V lost 4 bases, J lost 2 bases, and 7 bases stayed unmatched. CDR3 loop: CASSRQGAHTDTQYF. CDR3 DNA sequence: TGCGCCAGCAGCCGACAGGGAGCCCACACAGATACGCAGTATTTT.

This clonotype was seen a few times. CDR3 region: CSASALAGSQETQYF. Here the CDR3 DNA reads TGCAGTGCTAGTGCGCTAGCGGGGTCCCAAGAGACCCAGTACTTC. The chain recombines TRBV20-1 with TRBJ2-5; 9 bases fit TRBD2. CDR1 is DFQATT and CDR2 is SNEGSKA in the germline V gene (reference sequence). V lost 3 bases to trimming and J lost 1 base; unmatched junction nucleotides: 6. There are 15 residues in the CDR3.

This chain links TRBV7-6 with TRBJ2-2, with TRBD2 matching 11 bases. V gave up 5 bases and J gave up 0 bases; unmatched junction bases: 2. CDR3 length: 16 amino acids. Looked up from germline, CDR1 is SGHVS and CDR2 is FNYEAQ. The CDR3 loop reads CASSKTSGANTGELFF. CDR3 nucleotide sequence: TGTGCCAGCAGCAAGACTAGCGGGGCGAACACCGGGGAGCTGTTTTTT.

The chain joins TRBV4-3 to TRBJ2-4; D is possibly TRBD1 or TRBD2 (6 bases each). V gave up 0 bases and J gave up 1 base, with 13 bases separating them. Germline CDR1 and CDR2: LGHNA and YSLEER. The CDR3 extends over 17 amino acids. CDR3 in DNA: TGCGCCAGCAGCCAAGATGGGCAGGGGAGGGCCAAAAACATTCAGTACTTC. Encoded protein: CASSQDGQGRAKNIQYF.

The chain carries TRBV6-1 and TRBJ2-7, with 9 bases identical to TRBD1. The V gene's germline CDR1 is MNHNS and CDR2 SASEGT. The CDR3 runs to 15 residues. Trimming took 6 bases from V and 1 from J; bases not matched to a gene: 7. CDR3 protein: CASRGGTGISYEQYV. The CDR3 nucleotides read TGTGCCAGCAGGGGGGGGACAGGGATATCCTACGAGCAGTACGTC.

This clonotype was detected a few times. V usage is TRBV7-9 and J usage is TRBJ2-5, with 8 bases aligning to TRBD2. Trimming cost V 4 bases and J 5 bases; bases outside gene matches: 9. The CDR3 has 15 residues. Per germline, CDR1 SEHNR and CDR2 FQNEAQ (reference sequence). CDR3 nucleotides: TGTGCCAGCAGCTCCCCAGCGGGGGTTGGGGAGACCCAGTACTTC. It is translated as CASSSPAGVGETQYF.

This clonotype has more than one count but fewer than ten. V usage is TRBV6-5 and J usage is TRBJ1-2, with unresolved D. The V gene lost 3 bases and the J gene lost 5 bases, with 22 bases spanning the gap. The CDR3 runs 17 residues. Germline V gene lookup returns CDR1 MNHEY and CDR2 SVGAGI. CDR3 in DNA: TGTGCCAGCAGTTATATCCCGGACCCACGGTTCGCATATGGCTACACCTTC. Protein: CASSYIPDPRFAYGYTF.

The chain employs TRBV7-6 and TRBJ2-1; TRBD1 agrees at 9 bases. Germline CDR1 and CDR2: SGHVS and FNYEAQ. This CDR3 is built from 14 residues. V shed 5 bases and J 6 bases; nucleotides not matched to a gene: 5. The CDR3 region is CASSHSDRGNEQFF. CDR3 nucleotide sequence: TGTGCCAGCAGCCATTCGGACAGGGGCAATGAGCAGTTCTTC.

This clonotype was seen only a few times. The chain recombines TRBV5-1 with TRBJ1-5; no reliable D call. Germline values: CDR1 SGHRS, CDR2 YFSETQ. The CDR3 has 14 residues. V gave up 4 bases and J gave up 1 base, with 9 bases separating them. The CDR3 sequence: CASSPGLSNQPQHF. As DNA, the CDR3 is TGCGCCAGCAGCCCGGGCCTGAGCAATCAGCCCCAGCATTTT.

The V call is TRBV28, the J call TRBJ2-5; D is tentatively TRBD1 or TRBD2 (5 bases each). The CDR3 runs 14 residues. Germline CDR1 MDHEN, CDR2 SYDVKM. Trimming took 6 bases from V and 5 from J, leaving 16 bases between them. DNA for the CDR3: TGTGCCAGCAGCCAACCTTTCAGGGAGGAGACCCAGTACTTC. Its translation is CASSQPFREETQYF.

This clonotype was observed a few times. V and J are TRBV19 and TRBJ2-6; tentatively, D is TRBD1 (6 bases). The CDR3 is made up of 17 amino acids. The germline CDR1 and CDR2 sequences are LNHDA and SQIVND (reference sequence). V was trimmed by 3 bases and J by 0 bases, leaving 12 bases between them. CDR3: CASSMRPRGSGANVLTF. In nucleotides, the CDR3 is TGTGCCAGTAGTATGCGGCCCAGGGGCTCTGGGGCCAACGTCCTGACTTTC.

V is TRBV5-4 and J is TRBJ1-2; D is ambiguous. The germline gives CDR1 SGHNT, CDR2 YYREEE (reference sequence). The V end lost 2 bases, the J end lost 4 bases, and 9 bases lay between the germline ends. The CDR3 runs 13 residues. DNA of the CDR3: TGTGCCAGCAGCTTTTTAATAGGCTATGGCTACACCTTC. Protein: CASSFLIGYGYTF.

CDR3 region: CASSITGTGFIAEAFF. CDR3 nucleotides: TGTGCCAGTAGTATCACCGGGACAGGGTTTATTGCTGAAGCTTTCTTT. This chain uses TRBV19 with TRBJ1-1, with 9 bases lining up with TRBD1. This CDR3 has 16 amino acids. V shed 3 bases, J shed 6 bases, and the junction held 11 bases outside the gene matches. Germline assignment: CDR1 LNHDA and CDR2 SQIVND (reference sequence).

There are a few counts of this clonotype. The gene calls are TRBV20-1 and TRBJ2-4; D not resolved. The V end lost 5 bases, the J end lost 9 bases, and 17 bases lay between the germline ends. Per the germline V gene, CDR1 is DFQATT and CDR2 is SNEGSKA (reference sequence). This CDR3 is built from 13 residues. The CDR3 DNA reads as TGCAGTGCTCCAGACGGGTTGTTGACCATTCAGTACTTC. It encodes CSAPDGLLTIQYF.

This clonotype has only a few counts. The V and J genes are TRBV5-1 and TRBJ2-2; D is possibly TRBD2 (5 bases). CDR3 length: 16 residues. V lost 0 bases, J lost 0 bases, and 9 bases lay in between. Germline V CDR1 and CDR2: SGHRS, YFSETQ. The CDR3 region has the DNA TGCGCCAGCAGCTTGGACCCGGGATCGAACACCGGGGAGCTGTTTTTT. Protein product: CASSLDPGSNTGELFF.

This clonotype has only a few counts. This CDR3 is CASSKAGITYNEQFF. DNA of the CDR3: TGTGCCAGCAGTAAGGCGGGGATAACCTACAATGAGCAGTTCTTC. The chain has TRBV12-3 or TRBV12-4 and TRBJ2-1, with D possibly matching TRBD2 (6 bases). The CDR3 covers 15 residues. V lost 5 bases, J lost 2 bases, and 13 bases lay in between.

The rearrangement joins TRBV6-1 to TRBJ2-3; D gene uncertain. This CDR3 has 13 amino acids. Germline assignment: CDR1 MNHNS and CDR2 SASEGT. Trimming took 7 bases from V and 1 from J, leaving 9 bases between them. CDR3 coding DNA: TGTGCCAGCATCGGGTGGGGCACAGATACGCAGTATTTT. The encoded protein is CASIGWGTDTQYF.

This clonotype came up a few times. The chain employs TRBV7-2 and TRBJ1-5, with D unresolved. CDR3 length: 13 residues. Per the germline V gene, CDR1 is SGHTA and CDR2 is FQGNSA. The V and J ends lost 5 bases and 4 bases respectively, with 9 bases between them. The CDR3 nucleotides read TGTGCCAGCAGCATGGAAAATAATCAGCCCCAGCATTTT. It yields the protein CASSMENNQPQHF.

This clonotype has a handful of counts. The J gene is TRBJ1-1, the V gene TRBV12-3 or TRBV12-4; D gene unclear. The CDR3 has 14 amino acids. Trimming removed 0 bases from V and 4 bases from J, with 9 bases in between. Written as DNA, the CDR3 is TGTGCCAGCAGTTTAGCAAGGATGGGCACTGAAGCTTTCTTT. It encodes CASSLARMGTEAFF.

This clonotype was counted a few times. The chain recombines TRBV28 with TRBJ1-1; D is unresolved. From germline, CDR1 is MDHEN and CDR2 SYDVKM. CDR3 size: 15 residues. V lost 2 bases, J lost 2 bases, and 12 bases lay in between. CDR3 loop: CASSLVGSLNTEAFF. In nucleotides, the CDR3 is TGTGCCAGCAGTTTAGTGGGCAGCCTAAACACTGAAGCTTTCTTT.

This clonotype was seen more than once but under ten times. The V gene is TRBV7-8, the J gene TRBJ1-1; D ambiguous. The CDR3 extends over 13 amino acids. CDR1 and CDR2 (germline): SGHVS, FQNEAQ. The V end was cut by 2 bases, the J end by 7 bases, with 11 bases between. The CDR3 coding sequence is TGTGCCAGCAGCTTAAGAGGGTATGGTGAAGCTTTCTTT. Translating gives CASSLRGYGEAFF. The whole variable domain, remainder taken from reference TRBV7-8 and TRBJ1-1, is GAGVSQSPRYKVAKRGQDVALRCDPISGHVSLFWYQQALGQGPEFLTYFQNEAQLDKSGLPSDRFFAERPEGSVSTLKIQRTQQEDSAVYLCASSLRGYGEAFFGQGTRLTVV.

The V and J genes are TRBV29-1 and TRBJ1-6; D gene ambiguous. The length of the CDR3 is 14 residues. The V and J ends lost 6 bases and 4 bases respectively, with 13 bases between them. Germline assignment: CDR1 SQVTM and CDR2 ANQGSEA. The CDR3 sequence: CSVLLGPYNSPLHF. The DNA for the CDR3 is TGCAGCGTCCTCTTAGGACCGTATAATTCACCCCTCCACTTT.